This TCR beta chain stems from a study of blood T cell repertoires in COVID-19. Study summary: The samples span acute and convalescent COVID-19 from the United States, Italy and Spain.

In the study's own analysis: Estimates of nucleated cell counts were drawn from the amplification of reference gene primers. Sequenced by immunoSEQ multiplex PCR; TCRdb stores in-frame clones only, minus some. The V and J calls and the clone size are those of that table, but D and trimming were determined from the DNA. The sample includes around 70,000 clones, 75% of them seen just once. This CDR3 spans 15 amino acids. Trimming shortened V by 1 base and J by 3 bases, and 7 bases separated the two germline ends. Germline CDR1 is SGHTA and CDR2 is FQGNSA. The chain links TRBV7-2 to TRBJ1-6; TRBD1 might be the D (6 bases). Sequences were obtained from peripheral blood. The clonotype originates from a man aged 65-85 years with acute or convalescent COVID-19. The CDR3 protein is CASSLGGHYNSPLHF. DNA of the CDR3: TGTGCCAGCAGCTTAGGGGGACACTATAATTCACCCCTCCACTTT.